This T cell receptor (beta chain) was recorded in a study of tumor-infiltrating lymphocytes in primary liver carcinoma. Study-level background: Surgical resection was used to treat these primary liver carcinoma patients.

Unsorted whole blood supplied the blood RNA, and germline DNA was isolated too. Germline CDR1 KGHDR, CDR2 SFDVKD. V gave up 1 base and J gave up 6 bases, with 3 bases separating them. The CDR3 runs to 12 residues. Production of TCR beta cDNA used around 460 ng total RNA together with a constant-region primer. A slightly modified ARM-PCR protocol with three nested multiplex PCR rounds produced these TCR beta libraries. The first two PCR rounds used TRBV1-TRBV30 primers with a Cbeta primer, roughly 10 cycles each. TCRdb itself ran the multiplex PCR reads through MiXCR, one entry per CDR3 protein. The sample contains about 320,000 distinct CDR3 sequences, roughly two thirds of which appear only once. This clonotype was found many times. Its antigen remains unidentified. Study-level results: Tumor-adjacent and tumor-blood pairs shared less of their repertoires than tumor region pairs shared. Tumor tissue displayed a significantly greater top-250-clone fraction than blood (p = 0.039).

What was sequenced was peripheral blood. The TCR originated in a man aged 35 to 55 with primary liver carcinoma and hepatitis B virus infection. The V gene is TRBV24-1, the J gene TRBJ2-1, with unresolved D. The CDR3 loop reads CATSDLLNEQFF. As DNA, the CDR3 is TGTGCCACCAGTGATTTACTCAATGAGCAGTTCTTC.